Each of the 15 T cell receptor beta chains below was sequenced from the same sample in a study of T cells in Graves' hyperthyroidism and ophthalmopathy. Amplification of TCR beta CDR3 regions was performed using RNA transcripts as template. With the HTBI primer set, the TCR CDR3 went through a first round of RT-PCR. TCRdb called the multiplex PCR reads again in MiXCR, with one record for every CDR3 protein. This table holds fewer than 750,000 distinct CDR3 sequences, 13% to 15% found once. Sequencing was done on a sample of blood. The receptor set was obtained from a woman aged 50 to 60 with Graves' ophthalmopathy.

The CDR3 DNA reads TGTGCCAGCAGTCCCCAGGGAGATTCTAACTATGGCTACACCTTC. It specifies CASSPQGDSNYGYTF. This chain connects TRBV2 to TRBJ1-2; weak D call: TRBD1 (5 bases). Trimming removed 5 bases at V and 0 bases at J, with 13 bases between. This CDR3 is built from 15 residues. CDR1 and CDR2 from the germline V gene are SNHLY and FYNNEI.

The gene calls are TRBV7-2 and TRBJ2-7, with D perhaps TRBD1 (5 bases). The CDR3 extends over 15 amino acids. The V end was cut by 4 bases, the J end by 1 base, with 14 bases between. Per germline, CDR1 SGHTA and CDR2 FQGNSA. CDR3 DNA sequence: TGTGCCAGCAGCTCCACCGCGACAGAGTCCTACGAGCAGTACTTC. Protein product: CASSSTATESYEQYF.

This clonotype was detected only a few times. V gene TRBV29-1 combines with J gene TRBJ2-7; D may be TRBD1 (5 bases). This CDR3 region has 11 residues. Trimming took 4 bases from V and 4 from J, leaving 8 bases between them. CDR1 and CDR2 (germline): SQVTM, ANQGSEA. CDR3 bases: TGCAGCGTTGGACAGTCATACGAGCAGTACTTC. This sequence encodes CSVGQSYEQYF.

This chain connects TRBV6-1 to TRBJ1-1; no clear D. Germline V gives CDR1 MNHNS, CDR2 SASEGT. The CDR3 consists of 15 residues. Trimming removed 2 bases at V and 4 bases at J, with 14 bases between. CDR3 sequence: CASSELSGLPTEAFF. Here the CDR3 DNA reads TGTGCCAGCAGTGAATTAAGCGGGTTGCCCACTGAAGCTTTCTTT.

This clonotype was detected many times. The chain couples TRBV6-1 to TRBJ1-5; unclear D gene. Trimming pared 2 bases from V and 2 bases from J, leaving 13 bases between. Germline loops: CDR1 MNHNS, CDR2 SASEGT. The CDR3 is 16 residues long. The CDR3 bases are TGTGCCAGCAGTGAATTCGGGCTTTTAGGCAATCAGCCCCAGCATTTT. Protein sequence: CASSEFGLLGNQPQHF.

The sample holds many counts of this clonotype. V usage is TRBV7-9 and J usage is TRBJ2-7; D gene uncertain. Germline CDR1 and CDR2: SEHNR and FQNEAQ (reference sequence). Trimming cost V 5 bases and J 3 bases, with 11 bases left between them. The length of the CDR3 is 13 residues. The CDR3 spells CASSPPMSYEQYF. Written as DNA, the CDR3 is TGTGCCAGCAGCCCGCCCATGAGCTACGAGCAGTACTTC.

This chain connects TRBV18 to TRBJ1-6; no clear D gene. Germline V gene sequence: CDR1 KGHSH, CDR2 LQKENI. V was trimmed by 1 base and J by 9 bases, leaving 13 bases between them. This CDR3 is 15 amino acids long. The CDR3, as DNA: TGTGCCAGCTCACCACTGGACCTACGGAGTTCACCCCTCCACTTT. Translation: CASSPLDLRSSPLHF. The complete variable domain, with remaining parts taken from reference TRBV18 and TRBJ1-6, reads NAGVMQNPRHLVRRRGQEARLRCSPMKGHSHVYWYRQLPEEGLKFMVYLQKENIIDESGMPKERFSAEFPKEGPSILRIQQVVRGDSAAYFCASSPLDLRSSPLHFGNGTRLTVT.

A note on this clonotype: One end of the junction does not line up with germline, which may come from a read error. V is TRBV27 and J is TRBJ1-1; D uncertain. The CDR3 loop spans 13 amino acids. From germline, CDR1 is MNHEY and CDR2 SMNVEV (reference sequence). The chain's CDR3 is CAGSLVSRGEAFF. The CDR3 region has the DNA TGTGCCGGCAGTTTAGTAAGTAGAGGGGAAGCTTTCTTT.

This clonotype was seen repeatedly, ten times or more. The J gene is TRBJ2-7, the V gene TRBV7-2, with D unclear. From germline, CDR1 is SGHTA and CDR2 FQGNSA. CDR3 length: 12 amino acids. Trimming removed 1 base from V and 2 bases from J, with 3 bases in between. The CDR3 reads CASSLVTYEQYF. Written as DNA, the CDR3 is TGTGCCAGCAGCTTAGTAACCTACGAGCAGTACTTC.

This clonotype was detected a few times. The chain has TRBV7-9 and TRBJ2-1; weak D call: TRBD2 (6 bases). From germline, CDR1 is SEHNR and CDR2 FQNEAQ (reference sequence). The V and J ends lost 3 bases and 8 bases respectively, with 11 bases between them. The CDR3 extends over 13 amino acids. The CDR3: CASSLGGVYEQFF. The CDR3 DNA follows: TGTGCCAGCAGCTTGGGAGGCGTATATGAGCAGTTCTTC.

This rearrangement joins TRBV19 to TRBJ2-2; D is tentatively TRBD1 or TRBD2 (6 bases each). Between the trimmed V and J ends, which lost 6 bases and 12 bases, there was a span of 17 bases. Per the germline V gene, CDR1 is LNHDA and CDR2 is SQIVND (reference sequence). This CDR3 comprises 13 residues. CDR3 coding DNA: TGTGCCAGTAGGATGAGGGGGGCTGGGAAGCTGTTTTTT. This sequence encodes CASRMRGAGKLFF.

This chain links TRBV5-1 with TRBJ2-7; D might be TRBD1 (5 bases). Germline CDR1 is SGHRS and CDR2 is YFSETQ. The CDR3 length is 18 residues. V lost 0 bases, J lost 0 bases, and 19 bases lay in between. CDR3 DNA sequence: TGCGCCAGCAGCTTGGCAGGGCTCTCTCCTCCTCACTCCTACGAGCAGTACTTC. Its protein product is CASSLAGLSPPHSYEQYF.

In its sample, this clonotype was seen many times. The J gene is TRBJ2-7, the V gene TRBV18; D not resolved. The V end lost 1 base, the J end lost 2 bases, and 9 bases lay between the germline ends. CDR3 length: 14 amino acids. Germline V gene sequence: CDR1 KGHSH, CDR2 LQKENI. The CDR3: CASSPLLGTYEQYF. As DNA, the CDR3 is TGTGCCAGCTCACCACTGCTAGGAACCTACGAGCAGTACTTC.

Many counts were recorded for this clonotype. The J gene is TRBJ2-5, the V gene TRBV30, with 9 positions matching TRBD1. CDR1 and CDR2 (germline): GTSNPN, SVGIG (reference sequence). The CDR3 is made up of 14 amino acids. The J segment lost 2 bases and the V segment lost 4 bases, leaving 5 bases of the junction unmatched. CDR3 loop: CAWKKDRGQETQYF. As DNA, the CDR3 is TGTGCCTGGAAAAAGGACAGGGGACAAGAGACCCAGTACTTC.

The chain recombines TRBV4-3 with TRBJ2-1; 7 bases agree with TRBD1. The junction had 5 bases not matched to a gene; V was cut back by 3 bases and J by 3 bases. The CDR3 has 15 residues. Germline loops: CDR1 LGHNA, CDR2 YSLEER. Here the CDR3 DNA reads TGCGCCAGCAGCCAGCCGGGACAGTTCTACAATGAGCAGTTCTTC. This codes for CASSQPGQFYNEQFF.